One and the same sample provided the 21 T cell receptor beta chains below, sequenced in a study of cytomegalovirus exposure and HLA in healthy donors. 60 Vbeta and 13 Jbeta primers were used in PCR. Repertoires were generated with immunoSEQ multiplex PCR, while TCRdb's copy carries only in-frame clones and drops some. In the table there are some 150,000 clones, around four fifths of which are singletons. Sequencing input: PBMCs. These receptors came from a female donor in good health and CMV-seronegative.

J is TRBJ1-2 and V is TRBV6-5; D is undetermined. The CDR3 runs 15 residues. Germline V gives CDR1 MNHEY, CDR2 SVGAGI. The V and J ends lost 6 bases and 1 base respectively, with 15 bases between them. The CDR3 region is CASRRSDQLNYGYTF. CDR3 nucleotide sequence: TGTGCCAGCAGACGCAGCGACCAACTTAACTATGGCTACACCTTC.

In nucleotides, the CDR3 is TGTGCCAGCAGCTTAGGGGCTTACTACGAGCAGTACTTC. Translation gives CASSLGAYYEQYF. V is TRBV13 and J is TRBJ2-7; D is unresolved. V shed 0 bases and J shed 3 bases, with 6 bases lying between them. Germline V gene sequence: CDR1 PRHDT, CDR2 FYEKMQ (reference sequence). The CDR3 loop spans 13 amino acids.

CDR3 loop: CASSNPGLAGVVAYNEQFF. CDR3 DNA: TGTGCCAGCAGTAACCCGGGACTAGCGGGAGTGGTTGCCTACAATGAGCAGTTCTTC. This chain connects TRBV27 to TRBJ2-1; 14 bases map to TRBD2. V lost 5 bases and J lost 2; bases outside the gene matches: 11. The CDR3 sequence is 19 residues long. Germline-derived CDR1 and CDR2 are MNHEY and SMNVEV (reference sequence).

This rearrangement joins TRBV10-3 to TRBJ2-7; weak D call: TRBD1 (5 bases). The germline gives CDR1 ENHRY, CDR2 SYGVKD. The V gene lost 0 bases and the J gene lost 4 bases, with 7 bases spanning the gap. This CDR3 is built from 13 residues. The CDR3 nucleotides read TGTGCCATCAGTGAGTCACAGGCATACGAGCAGTACTTC. Protein sequence: CAISESQAYEQYF.

The rearrangement links TRBV10-1 to TRBJ2-3, with 7 bases identical to TRBD2. V lost 6 bases and J lost 2; bases outside the gene matches: 5. The germline V gene has CDR1 WNHNN and CDR2 SYGVQD (reference sequence). This CDR3 region has 14 residues. As DNA, the CDR3 is TGCGCCAGCAGGGCTAGCGGTCTCACAGATACGCAGTATTTT. This codes for CASRASGLTDTQYF.

The chain employs TRBV18 and TRBJ1-5, with TRBD1 matching over 7 bases. Germline CDR1 KGHSH, CDR2 LQKENI. The CDR3 length is 13 residues. J lost 7 bases, V lost 3 bases, and 3 bases had no gene match. Here the CDR3 reads CASSPTGNQPQHF. For the CDR3, the DNA is TGTGCCAGCTCACCGACAGGGAACCAGCCCCAGCATTTT.

V usage is TRBV6-1 and J usage is TRBJ1-1; D call uncertain. The CDR3 consists of 10 residues. Trimming pared 6 bases from V and 4 bases from J, leaving 3 bases between. CDR1 is MNHNS, CDR2 SASEGT, per germline. The CDR3 loop is CASRSTEAFF. The DNA of the CDR3 is TGTGCCAGCAGGAGCACTGAAGCTTTCTTT.

This clone showed up just a few times. The rearrangement uses TRBV7-9 and TRBJ1-4; 7 nucleotides align to TRBD1. Per germline, CDR1 SEHNR and CDR2 FQNEAQ (reference sequence). CDR3 length: 15 amino acids. With 5 bases clipped from V and 3 bases from J, the junction kept 6 bases outside the gene matches. As DNA, the CDR3 is TGTGCCAGCAGCCCCGACAGGGTCCCTAATGAAAAACTGTTTTTT. Residues: CASSPDRVPNEKLFF.

The J gene is TRBJ2-2, the V gene TRBV5-1; 7 positions agree with TRBD2. Germline loops: CDR1 SGHRS, CDR2 YFSETQ. The ends lost 10 bases at V and 2 bases at J; junction bases unmatched: 11. The CDR3 sequence is 15 residues long. The CDR3 loop is CACAGDQINTGELFF. The CDR3 DNA reads as TGCGCCTGTGCGGGGGACCAGATAAACACCGGGGAGCTGTTTTTT.

The J gene is TRBJ2-2, the V gene TRBV7-7; D gene uncertain. V lost 5 bases and J 5 bases, leaving 6 bases between the germline ends. The CDR3 has 12 amino acids. The V gene's germline CDR1 is SSHAT and CDR2 FNYEAQ (reference sequence). The CDR3: CASSPYTGELFF. The CDR3 nucleotides are TGTGCCAGCAGCCCCTATACCGGGGAGCTGTTTTTT.

V gene TRBV27 combines with J gene TRBJ2-1, with TRBD1 matching over 10 bases. The CDR3 is 16 amino acids. V gave up 0 bases and J gave up 5 bases; unmatched junction bases: 4. Germline assignment: CDR1 MNHEY and CDR2 SMNVEV (reference sequence). The CDR3 spells CASSLSVGQGHNEQFF. The CDR3 nucleotides read TGTGCCAGCAGTTTATCTGTGGGACAGGGGCACAATGAGCAGTTCTTC.

The chain links TRBV4-1 to TRBJ1-3; 7 bases match TRBD1. The CDR3 is 15 residues long. Germline CDR1 reads MGHRA; CDR2 reads YSYEKL. Losses at the gene ends were 6 bases for V and 2 bases for J; bases not matched to a gene: 7. CDR3 bases: TGCGCCAGCAGTCACGACAGGGTCCCTGGAAACACCATATATTTT. Its protein is CASSHDRVPGNTIYF.

The chain employs TRBV6-1 and TRBJ1-1; TRBD1 is a possible D gene (5 bases). V was pared by 4 bases and J by 0 bases, with 15 bases between. Germline CDR1 MNHNS, CDR2 SASEGT. The CDR3 totals 16 residues. In DNA, the CDR3 is TGTGCCAGCAGTGGGGGAGGGTCAGGGTTGAACACTGAAGCTTTCTTT. Translation: CASSGGGSGLNTEAFF.

This clone came up once. This chain connects TRBV10-2 to TRBJ2-1, with 8 positions matching TRBD2. Germline V gene data show CDR1 as WSHSY and CDR2 as SAAADI. The CDR3 consists of 16 residues. Unmatched junction bases numbered 9, after V lost 8 bases and J lost 0 bases. In DNA form, the CDR3 reads TGCGCCAGCGGAACTAGCGGTAGTTTCTCCTACAATGAGCAGTTCTTC. Translation: CASGTSGSFSYNEQFF.

The rearrangement joins TRBV6-5 to TRBJ2-7, with D possibly TRBD1 on 5 matching bases. CDR3 length equals 13 residues. Trimming cost V 0 bases and J 6 bases, with 9 bases left between them. CDR1 is MNHEY and CDR2 is SVGAGI in the germline V gene. The CDR3 sequence is CASSYSPRGEQYF. The CDR3 DNA sequence: TGTGCCAGCAGTTACTCCCCTAGGGGCGAGCAGTACTTC.

This clone is a singleton in its sample. The genes are TRBV7-2 and TRBJ1-5; D might be TRBD1 (6 bases). From germline, CDR1 is SGHTA and CDR2 FQGNSA. Trimming removed 5 bases from V and 4 bases from J, with 9 bases in between. There are 13 residues in the CDR3. CDR3 sequence reads: CASSVGQNQPQHF. DNA of the CDR3: TGTGCCAGCAGCGTAGGACAGAATCAGCCCCAGCATTTT.

This chain connects TRBV7-2 to TRBJ2-3, with 8 bases aligning to TRBD2. From germline, CDR1 is SGHTA and CDR2 FQGNSA. Trimming cost V 5 bases and J 5 bases; bases outside gene matches: 12. CDR3 size: 16 residues. The chain's CDR3 is CASSPQAGALGDTQYF. The CDR3 region has the DNA TGTGCCAGCAGCCCCCAAGCGGGGGCCCTCGGAGATACGCAGTATTTT.

The V gene is TRBV5-1, the J gene TRBJ2-3; D unresolved. The CDR3 is 16 amino acids. The V gene's germline CDR1 is SGHRS and CDR2 YFSETQ. V shed 4 bases and J shed 1 base, with 16 bases lying between them. The CDR3 DNA reads TGCGCCAGCAGCGAGGTCCCAACACAAGGCACAGATACGCAGTATTTT. Its translation is CASSEVPTQGTDTQYF.

The chain has TRBV2 and TRBJ2-2; the match to TRBD2 covers 14 bases. V lost 7 bases to trimming and J lost 4 bases; unmatched junction nucleotides: 2. In germline, CDR1 is SNHLY, CDR2 FYNNEI. CDR3 size: 15 residues. The CDR3 DNA sequence: TGTGCCAGCACCGGGACTAGCGGGAGCACCGGGGAGCTGTTTTTT. This encodes CASTGTSGSTGELFF.

J is TRBJ2-3 and V is TRBV6-5; tentatively, D is TRBD1 (6 bases). V lost 6 bases and J 2 bases, leaving 12 bases between the germline ends. There are 14 residues in the CDR3. CDR1 and CDR2 (germline): MNHEY, SVGAGI. CDR3 in amino acids: CASSLGGNTDTQYF. CDR3 DNA: TGTGCCAGCAGCTTAGGGGGAAACACAGATACGCAGTATTTT.

V is TRBV28 and J is TRBJ1-3; no reliable D call. Germline CDR1 is MDHEN and CDR2 is SYDVKM. This CDR3 is 15 amino acids long. Trimming pared 3 bases from V and 2 bases from J, leaving 11 bases between. CDR3 in amino acids: CASSFRGSTGNTIYF. CDR3 in DNA: TGTGCCAGCAGTTTCCGGGGTTCAACTGGAAACACCATATATTTT.